Below are 25 T cell receptor beta chains sequenced from a single sample in a study of PD-1 blockade in classical Hodgkin lymphoma. Every patient experienced relapse after autologous stem cell transplantation, and brentuximab vedotin exposure varied. Sequencing was performed with immunoSEQ multiplex PCR; in TCRdb, only in-frame clones are kept and a portion is missing. This table holds about 21,000 clones, 68% found once. Sequencing used peripheral blood mononuclear cells (PBMCs), obtained at baseline. These receptors all stem from a human donor with classical Hodgkin lymphoma.

This clone has a single count. The J gene is TRBJ2-2, the V gene TRBV9, with TRBD2 matching over 8 bases. Germline-derived CDR1 and CDR2 are SGDLS and YYNGEE. V shed 3 bases and J 5 bases; nucleotides not matched to a gene: 9. The CDR3 totals 16 residues. The CDR3 nucleotides read TGTGCCAGCAGCGAGGAAGCGGGAGTGAGAACCGGGGAGCTGTTTTTT. It translates to CASSEEAGVRTGELFF.

The chain couples TRBV5-1 to TRBJ2-5; D is unclear. CDR3 size: 14 residues. V was shortened by 0 bases and J by 2 bases, with 8 bases between the two germline ends. Germline V gene data show CDR1 as SGHRS and CDR2 as YFSETQ. Here the CDR3 DNA reads TGCGCCAGCAGCTTGGCCTACACGCAAGAGACCCAGTACTTC. Translation: CASSLAYTQETQYF.

This rearrangement joins TRBV6-1 to TRBJ2-3; D not certain. The CDR3 totals 14 residues. The ends were cut back, 1 base at V and 5 bases at J, with 10 bases in the middle. The germline V gene encodes CDR1 MNHNS and CDR2 SASEGT. The CDR3 DNA reads TGTGCCAGCAGTGAAGTAGGGTGGGAAGATACGCAGTATTTT. Its translation: CASSEVGWEDTQYF.

The genes are TRBV6-5 and TRBJ1-2, with D possibly matching TRBD1 (6 bases). CDR3 length equals 15 residues. Germline loops: CDR1 MNHEY, CDR2 SVGAGI. V lost 6 bases, J lost 4 bases, and 18 bases lay in between. CDR3 region: CASSNRQTGSYGYTF. The CDR3 DNA sequence: TGTGCCAGCAGCAATCGACAGACAGGATCCTATGGCTACACCTTC.

This clone was observed a few times. This chain connects TRBV27 to TRBJ1-6; D is undetermined. The germline V gene encodes CDR1 MNHEY and CDR2 SMNVEV (reference sequence). The CDR3 is 13 amino acids. V was trimmed by 4 bases and J by 10 bases, leaving 11 bases between them. The CDR3: CASSSFERSPLHF. Here the CDR3 DNA reads TGTGCCAGCAGTTCCTTCGAACGGTCACCCCTCCACTTT.

This clone was detected a few times. The genes are TRBV19 and TRBJ1-5, with D possibly matching TRBD1 (5 bases). V lost 4 bases to trimming and J lost 1 base, with 14 bases between them. CDR1 is LNHDA, CDR2 SQIVND, per germline (reference sequence). The CDR3 length is 16 residues. The chain's CDR3 is CASSTEDISSNQPQHF. CDR3 nucleotides: TGTGCCAGTAGTACAGAGGACATATCGAGCAATCAGCCCCAGCATTTT.

The genes are TRBV6-5 and TRBJ1-1; no clear D. V was pared by 6 bases and J by 3 bases, with 11 bases between. Germline V gives CDR1 MNHEY, CDR2 SVGAGI. CDR3 length equals 13 residues. CDR3 sequence reads: CASRGLVDTEAFF. The CDR3 DNA reads as TGTGCCAGCAGGGGCCTGGTCGACACTGAAGCTTTCTTT.

This rearrangement joins TRBV7-2 to TRBJ1-5; 8 bases match TRBD1. The CDR3 contains 15 residues. J gave up 4 bases and V 1 base, and 3 bases lay outside the gene matches. CDR1 and CDR2 from the germline V gene are SGHTA and FQGNSA. The CDR3, as DNA: TGTGCCAGCAGCTTAGGGGACAGGAAGAATCAGCCCCAGCATTTT. Translating gives CASSLGDRKNQPQHF.

The chain combines TRBV7-2 with TRBJ2-7; tentatively, D is TRBD1 (5 bases). The germline gives CDR1 SGHTA, CDR2 FQGNSA. The CDR3 length is 15 residues. The V gene lost 1 base and the J gene lost 3 bases, with 13 bases spanning the gap. This CDR3 reads CASSLDRTFIYEQYF. CDR3 in DNA: TGTGCCAGCAGCTTAGATAGGACATTTATCTACGAGCAGTACTTC. The full variable domain, its missing parts supplied by reference TRBV7-2 and TRBJ2-7, is GAGVSQSPSNKVTEKGKDVELRCDPISGHTALYWYRQSLGQGLEFLIYFQGNSAPDKSGLPSDRFSAERTGGSVSTLTIQRTQQEDSAVYLCASSLDRTFIYEQYFGPGTRLTVT.

The chain joins TRBV21-1 to TRBJ2-7. TRBV21-1 is given as a pseudogene. The CDR3 loop spans 15 amino acids. CDR3 DNA: TGTGCCAGCAGCAAAGACGGGGACGGACGATACGAGCAGTACTTC. Protein product: CASSKDGDGRYEQYF.

Judged by abundance, this clone is medium-sized (0.01 to 0.1%). The V call is TRBV12-5, the J call TRBJ1-2; D uncertain. The CDR3 runs 12 residues. Germline-derived CDR1 and CDR2 are LGHNT and FRNRAP. V gave up 3 bases and J gave up 11 bases, with 13 bases separating them. In nucleotides, the CDR3 is TGTGCTAGTGGTTTACCCCGGGCGATATACACCTTC. This sequence encodes CASGLPRAIYTF. Supplemented by reference TRBV12-5 and TRBJ1-2, the full variable domain reads DARVTQTPRHKVTEMGQEVTMRCQPILGHNTVFWYRQTMMQGLELLAYFRNRAPLDDSGMPKDRFSAEMPDATLATLKIQPSEPRDSAVYFCASGLPRAIYTFGSGTRLTVV.

This rearrangement joins TRBV30 to TRBJ2-1; TRBD2 matches 9 bases. Germline V gene sequence: CDR1 GTSNPN, CDR2 SVGIG (reference sequence). J gave up 10 bases and V 4 bases, and 14 bases lay outside the gene matches. The CDR3 has 15 residues. The CDR3 loop is CAWIIEGGRAGEQFF. Here the CDR3 DNA reads TGTGCCTGGATCATTGAGGGCGGGAGGGCCGGGGAGCAGTTCTTC.

The CDR3 here is CALGTGVGTGELFF. As DNA, the CDR3 is TGTGCCCTCGGGACAGGGGTCGGCACCGGGGAGCTGTTTTTT. The rearrangement links TRBV2 to TRBJ2-2; 10 bases agree with TRBD1. Germline V gene lookup returns CDR1 SNHLY and CDR2 FYNNEI. The CDR3 covers 14 residues. The ends lost 11 bases at V and 4 bases at J; junction bases unmatched: 7. The variable domain in full, with the rest retrieved from reference TRBV2 and TRBJ2-2, is EPEVTQTPSHQVTQMGQEVILRCVPISNHLYFYWYRQILGQKVEFLVSFYNNEISEKSEIFDDQFSVERPDGSNFTLKIRSTKLEDSAMYFCALGTGVGTGELFFGEGSRLTVL.

V and J are TRBV11-2 and TRBJ2-2; possibly TRBD1 for D (5 bases). V was pared by 0 bases and J by 5 bases, with 13 bases between. The germline gives CDR1 SGHAT, CDR2 FQNNGV. This CDR3 comprises 16 residues. CDR3 protein: CASSLDSGHYTGELFF. CDR3 bases: TGTGCCAGCAGCTTAGATTCAGGGCATTATACCGGGGAGCTGTTTTTT.

The chain joins TRBV29-1 to TRBJ2-5, with D tentatively TRBD2 (6 bases). Germline values: CDR1 SQVTM, CDR2 ANQGSEA. This CDR3 has 15 amino acids. The germline V and J ends were trimmed by 3 bases and 2 bases, with 16 bases remaining between them. This CDR3 is CSVERELANQETQYF. CDR3 DNA sequence: TGCAGCGTTGAGAGGGAACTAGCTAATCAAGAGACCCAGTACTTC. Drawing the rest from reference TRBV29-1 and TRBJ2-5, the complete variable domain is SAVISQKPSRDICQRGTSLTIQCQVDSQVTMMFWYRQQPGQSLTLIATANQGSEATYESGFVIDKFPISRPNLTFSTLTVSNMSPEDSSIYLCSVERELANQETQYFGPGTRLLVL.

Judged by abundance, this clone is medium-sized (0.01 to 0.1%). The rearrangement uses TRBV9 and TRBJ1-1; D ambiguous. This CDR3 is built from 15 residues. The germline V gene has CDR1 SGDLS and CDR2 YYNGEE. V gave up 0 bases and J gave up 3 bases, with 12 bases separating them. CDR3 nucleotides: TGTGCCAGCAGCGTAGATTTCGGTTGGGACACTGAAGCTTTCTTT. Translated, it gives CASSVDFGWDTEAFF.

This clone showed up just once. This chain links TRBV19 with TRBJ2-3, with D unresolved. V lost 6 bases to trimming and J lost 0 bases, with 4 bases between them. CDR3 length: 12 residues. CDR1 is LNHDA, CDR2 SQIVND, per germline (reference sequence). The CDR3 nucleotides are TGTGCCAGTAGCCCCAGCACAGATACGCAGTATTTT. This codes for CASSPSTDTQYF.

The chain carries TRBV11-3 and TRBJ2-3; D unresolved. The CDR3 spans 13 residues. The V and J ends lost 0 bases and 6 bases respectively, with 7 bases between them. Germline CDR1 and CDR2: SGHNT and YENEEA. CDR3 nucleotide sequence: TGTGCCAGCAGCTTAGAAGGGTACGATACGCAGTATTTT. Its translation is CASSLEGYDTQYF.

A few counts support this clone. This rearrangement joins TRBV2 to TRBJ2-5, with 8 nucleotides matching TRBD1. V dropped 7 bases and J dropped 4; count of bases not matched to a gene: 8. The CDR3 is made up of 14 amino acids. Germline V CDR1 and CDR2: SNHLY, FYNNEI. The CDR3 sequence is CASNVGTGLETQYF. The CDR3 coding sequence is TGTGCCAGCAACGTAGGGACAGGCTTAGAGACCCAGTACTTC.

The chain recombines TRBV19 with TRBJ2-3; tentatively, D is TRBD1 or TRBD2 (5 bases each). There are 14 residues in the CDR3. Germline-derived CDR1 and CDR2 are LNHDA and SQIVND (reference sequence). The ends were cut back, 7 bases at V and 2 bases at J, with 13 bases in the middle. The CDR3 bases are TGTGCCAGTACCGAGGGACCGAACACAGATACGCAGTATTTT. Protein sequence: CASTEGPNTDTQYF.

The sample holds a few counts of this clone. CDR3 nucleotides: TGTGCCAGCCACGGACAGCCGTACCGCACAGATACGCAGTATTTT. It codes for CASHGQPYRTDTQYF. The V gene is TRBV6-4, the J gene TRBJ2-3, with a weak D call TRBD1 (6 bases). Germline lookup yields CDR1 MRHNA and CDR2 SNTAGT. Trimming took 8 bases from V and 1 from J, leaving 16 bases between them. The CDR3 is 15 amino acids.

The chain couples TRBV25-1 to TRBJ2-5; 11 nucleotides agree with TRBD1. CDR1 is MGHDK, CDR2 SYGVNS, per germline. CDR3 length: 15 residues. V shed 4 bases, J shed 4 bases, and the junction held 5 bases outside the gene matches. The CDR3 coding sequence is TGTGCCAGCAGTGTAACCGGGACAGGGGGAGAGACCCAGTACTTC. This sequence encodes CASSVTGTGGETQYF.

The chain joins TRBV6-1 to TRBJ1-5, with 10 bases fitting TRBD1. The length of the CDR3 is 14 residues. V shed 6 bases and J 7 bases; nucleotides not matched to a gene: 6. CDR1 is MNHNS, CDR2 SASEGT, per germline. Here the CDR3 reads CASREGQGRQPQHF. The CDR3 DNA follows: TGTGCCAGCAGGGAGGGACAGGGGCGGCAGCCCCAGCATTTT.

The genes are TRBV18 and TRBJ2-4; TRBD2 might be the D (6 bases). CDR3 length: 16 residues. V was trimmed by 0 bases and J by 0 bases, leaving 9 bases between them. Germline V gives CDR1 KGHSH, CDR2 LQKENI. CDR3 DNA sequence: TGTGCCAGCTCACCACCTGCGGGGAGAGCCAAAAACATTCAGTACTTC. Translation gives CASSPPAGRAKNIQYF.

This clone was picked up a small number of times. A read error may account for a junction end that differs from germline. J is TRBJ1-2 and V is TRBV28; D gene uncertain. The germline CDR1 and CDR2 sequences are MDHEN and SYDVKM. The CDR3 sequence is 13 residues long. The CDR3 sequence is CASSLDPDDGYTF. DNA of the CDR3: TGTGCCAGCAGCCTCGACCCGGACGATGGCTATACCTTC.